This section outlines one T cell receptor beta chain sequence together with its context. Patients included in sequencing had previously demonstrated CD8+CD57+ cell expansion by flow cytometry. The template for TCR beta VDJ and CDR3 sequence profiling was genomic DNA. One entry per CDR3 protein results from TCRdb running MiXCR on the reads. The sample has about 120,000 distinct CDR3 sequences; 55% to 70% are singletons. Per germline, CDR1 MDHEN and CDR2 SYDVKM. The CDR3 runs to 16 residues. The trim removed 5 bases at V and 3 bases at J, leaving 8 bases unmatched. This entry comes from a study of CD8+CD57+ T cells in acquired aplastic anemia.

Sequenced sample: sorted CD4+, CD8+, or CD8+CD57+ T cells (not recorded which) from PBMCs. The clonotype comes from a human donor with aplastic anemia. The genes are TRBV28 and TRBJ2-2, with 8 bases identical to TRBD1. The CDR3 region has the DNA TGTGCCAGCAGTCCACTGACAGGGGAGGACACCGGGGAGCTGTTTTTT. It codes for CASSPLTGEDTGELFF.